The 16 T cell receptor beta chains in this list originate from one sample, sequenced in a study of PD-1 blockade in mismatch repair-deficient tumors. Repertoires were generated with immunoSEQ multiplex PCR, while TCRdb's copy carries only in-frame clones and drops some. In the table there are approximately 37,000 clones, 80% to 90% of which are singletons. The sample in question was peripheral blood, obtained about 81 weeks after starting pembrolizumab. The receptor source for this set is an adult with mismatch repair-deficient cancer.

V gene TRBV4-3 combines with J gene TRBJ2-5; the D is unclear. The CDR3 has 16 amino acids. Trimming shortened V by 0 bases and J by 2 bases, and 13 bases separated the two germline ends. Germline V gives CDR1 LGHNA, CDR2 YSLEER. The CDR3 loop reads CASSQDRSDGQETQYF. Written as DNA, the CDR3 is TGCGCCAGCAGCCAAGATCGTAGTGACGGACAAGAGACCCAGTACTTC.

The rearrangement joins TRBV19 to TRBJ2-7; 13 bases agree with TRBD2. The junction had 16 bases not matched to a gene; V was cut back by 6 bases and J by 2 bases. CDR1 and CDR2 from the germline V gene are LNHDA and SQIVND (reference sequence). The CDR3 consists of 19 residues. The CDR3 DNA follows: TGTGCCAGTAGAGAAGGGGGCAGGACTAGCGGGAGTGGGACCTACGAGCAGTACTTC. Its protein is CASREGGRTSGSGTYEQYF.

The table lists this clone with a few counts. This sequence joins TRBV6-5 and TRBJ2-3, with TRBD2 matching 9 bases. Germline CDR1 and CDR2: MNHEY and SVGAGI. The CDR3 runs to 14 residues. V lost 6 bases to trimming and J lost 3 bases; unmatched junction nucleotides: 4. CDR3 sequence: CASRAGGRTDTQYF. DNA for the CDR3: TGTGCCAGCAGGGCGGGAGGGAGGACAGATACGCAGTATTTT.

This clone was detected only once. This rearrangement joins TRBV11-2 to TRBJ1-1; no definite D call. The CDR3 is 16 amino acids. Germline V CDR1 and CDR2: SGHAT, FQNNGV. Trimming pared 1 base from V and 1 base from J, leaving 13 bases between. The CDR3 DNA sequence: TGTGCCAGCAGCTTAGTTAAGCCTTTATCGAACACTGAAGCTTTCTTT. This encodes CASSLVKPLSNTEAFF. Complete variable domain (other parts from reference TRBV11-2 and TRBJ1-1): EAGVAQSPRYKIIEKRQSVAFWCNPISGHATLYWYQQILGQGPKLLIQFQNNGVVDDSQLPKDRFSAERLKGVDSTLKIQPAKLEDSAVYLCASSLVKPLSNTEAFFGQGTRLTVV.

V is TRBV6-6 and J is TRBJ2-7; 8 nucleotides agree with TRBD1. Germline assignment: CDR1 MNHNY and CDR2 SVGAGI (reference sequence). The CDR3 is made up of 14 amino acids. J lost 4 bases, V lost 2 bases, and 4 bases had no gene match. CDR3 DNA: TGTGCCAGCAGTTACGACAGGGGAAAGTACGAGCAGTACTTC. Its translation: CASSYDRGKYEQYF.

The chain links TRBV27 to TRBJ2-2; a possible D gene is TRBD1 (6 bases). Germline V gene lookup returns CDR1 MNHEY and CDR2 SMNVEV (reference sequence). The CDR3 has 15 residues. The V and J ends lost 3 bases and 1 base respectively, with 9 bases between them. CDR3 sequence (DNA): TGTGCCAGCAGTTTCCAGACAGGGAACACCGGGGAGCTGTTTTTT. Amino acid sequence: CASSFQTGNTGELFF.

The chain employs TRBV18 and TRBJ1-2; 7 bases map to TRBD1. V was pared by 4 bases and J by 4 bases, with 6 bases of the junction left unmatched. CDR3 length: 14 amino acids. Per germline, CDR1 KGHSH and CDR2 LQKENI. In nucleotides, the CDR3 is TGTGCCAGCTCACAGGAAAGACAGGGCTATGGCTACACCTTC. Amino acids: CASSQERQGYGYTF.

The chain couples TRBV5-5 to TRBJ1-5; D not resolved. This CDR3 spans 15 amino acids. CDR1 is SGHKS and CDR2 is YYEKEE in the germline V gene (reference sequence). V was shortened by 1 base and J by 5 bases, with 13 bases between the two germline ends. CDR3 sequence (DNA): TGTGCCAGCAGCTTGAGTCGAACGGAGCATCAGCCCCAGCATTTT. Protein: CASSLSRTEHQPQHF.

The chain employs TRBV20-1 and TRBJ2-7; D may be TRBD1 (6 bases). Germline V gene sequence: CDR1 DFQATT, CDR2 SNEGSKA (reference sequence). The CDR3 consists of 11 residues. The DNA of the CDR3 is TGCAGCTGGGACACCCCCTACGAGCAGTACTTC. Translating it yields CSWDTPYEQYF.

The V and J genes are TRBV19 and TRBJ2-7, with D perhaps TRBD2 (6 bases). The CDR3 loop spans 15 amino acids. Trimming stripped 3 bases from V and 4 bases from J, with 16 bases between. Germline V CDR1 and CDR2: LNHDA, SQIVND (reference sequence). CDR3 loop: CASSIPRGGGYEQYF. The CDR3 coding sequence is TGTGCCAGTAGTATTCCCCGGGGAGGAGGATACGAGCAGTACTTC.

This clone showed up just once. The chain links TRBV27 to TRBJ1-1; the D is unclear. The germline CDR1 and CDR2 sequences are MNHEY and SMNVEV (reference sequence). This CDR3 has 14 amino acids. Between the trimmed V and J ends, which lost 2 bases and 0 bases, there was a span of 7 bases. For the CDR3, the DNA is TGTGCCAGCAGTTTAGTAGGGATGAACACTGAAGCTTTCTTT. Translating it yields CASSLVGMNTEAFF.

The chain is built from TRBV20-1 and TRBJ1-3; D is ambiguous. Germline V gives CDR1 DFQATT, CDR2 SNEGSKA (reference sequence). The CDR3 contains 11 residues. The CDR3 reads CSTRDGNTIYF. The CDR3 DNA follows: TGCTCGACACGGGATGGAAACACCATATATTTT.

The chain employs TRBV10-3 and TRBJ2-2, with 7 positions matching TRBD2. CDR1 and CDR2 from the germline V gene are ENHRY and SYGVKD. This CDR3 is 16 amino acids long. V lost 3 bases to trimming and J lost 4 bases; unmatched junction nucleotides: 8. The CDR3 DNA is TGTGCCATCAGTGATCCGCGGGAGAGAGTCACCGGGGAGCTGTTTTTT. It is translated as CAISDPRERVTGELFF.

This chain connects TRBV19 to TRBJ2-7, with D possibly being TRBD2 (5 bases). CDR3 length equals 14 residues. The germline V gene has CDR1 LNHDA and CDR2 SQIVND (reference sequence). The germline V and J ends were trimmed by 2 bases and 0 bases, with 8 bases remaining between them. The CDR3: CASSILEGSYEQYF. Here the CDR3 DNA reads TGTGCCAGTAGTATACTCGAGGGCTCCTACGAGCAGTACTTC.

This clone was seen more than once but under ten times. V is TRBV6-5 and J is TRBJ2-7; TRBD2 matches 8 bases. The length of the CDR3 is 12 residues. Trimming removed 5 bases from V and 5 bases from J; junction bases left unmatched: 2. Germline lookup yields CDR1 MNHEY and CDR2 SVGAGI. Written as DNA, the CDR3 is TGTGCCAGCAGTAGGACTAGCAACGAGCAGTACTTC. Translated, it gives CASSRTSNEQYF.

This clone has more than one count but fewer than ten. V and J are TRBV6-6 and TRBJ1-4; the D is unclear. V was shortened by 5 bases and J by 7 bases, with 11 bases between the two germline ends. The CDR3 totals 13 residues. CDR1 and CDR2 from the germline V gene are MNHNY and SVGAGI (reference sequence). Here the CDR3 reads CASSQTGGEKLFF. DNA for the CDR3: TGTGCCAGCAGTCAAACGGGAGGTGAAAAACTGTTTTTT.